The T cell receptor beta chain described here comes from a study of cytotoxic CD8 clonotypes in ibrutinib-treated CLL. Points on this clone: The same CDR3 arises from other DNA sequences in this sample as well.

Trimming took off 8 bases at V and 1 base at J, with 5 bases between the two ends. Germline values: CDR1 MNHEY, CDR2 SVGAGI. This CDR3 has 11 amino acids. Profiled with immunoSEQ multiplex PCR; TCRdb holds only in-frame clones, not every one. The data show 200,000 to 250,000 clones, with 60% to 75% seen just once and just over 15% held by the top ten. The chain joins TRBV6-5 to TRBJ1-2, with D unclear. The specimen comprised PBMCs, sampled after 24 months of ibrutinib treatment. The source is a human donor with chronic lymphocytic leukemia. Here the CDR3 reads CASRDNYGYTF. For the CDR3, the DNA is TGTGCCAGCCGCGATAACTATGGCTACACCTTC.